These 9 T cell receptor beta chains share one sample of origin, sequenced in a study of shared clonotypes between healthy human individuals. Sequencing was performed with immunoSEQ multiplex PCR; in TCRdb, only in-frame clones are kept and a portion is missing. The table lists millions of clones, 85% to 95% of them singletons. The sample consisted of naive CD4+ T cells from PBMCs. Regarding subset: CD45RA+ positively selected. All receptors come from a young man in good health. Some clones in this sample may be carry-over from other donors' samples.

DNA for the CDR3: TGTGCCAGCACCCAAACTAGCGGGAGCACAGATACGCAGTATTTT. Translating it yields CASTQTSGSTDTQYF. The chain links TRBV9 to TRBJ2-3; 9 bases fit TRBD2. The germline CDR1 and CDR2 sequences are SGDLS and YYNGEE. This CDR3 contains 15 residues. The V gene end was trimmed by 6 bases and the J gene end by 0 bases; junction bases not matched to a gene: 5.

This chain uses TRBV7-2 with TRBJ1-2; D unclear. This CDR3 spans 12 amino acids. Per germline, CDR1 SGHTA and CDR2 FQGNSA. V gave up 5 bases and J gave up 9 bases, with 13 bases separating them. Here the CDR3 DNA reads TGTGCCAGCAGCAGAGACGGGAATCGCTACACCTTC. It is translated as CASSRDGNRYTF.

The V gene is TRBV28, the J gene TRBJ1-2; tentatively, D is TRBD1 (5 bases). The CDR3 runs 13 residues. V lost 7 bases to trimming and J lost 6 bases, with 15 bases between them. CDR1 MDHEN and CDR2 SYDVKM come from the germline V gene. CDR3 DNA sequence: TGTGCCAGCACCCTGACAGACCGTCATGGCTACACCTTC. Protein sequence: CASTLTDRHGYTF.

Of note for this clone: Different DNA sequences within this sample yield the same CDR3. The CDR3: CASSTSGITDTQYF. For the CDR3, the DNA is TGTGCCAGCAGTACTAGCGGGATAACAGATACGCAGTATTTT. The chain couples TRBV28 to TRBJ2-3; 10 positions agree with TRBD2. J gave up 3 bases and V 5 bases, and 2 bases lay outside the gene matches. The CDR3 is 14 amino acids. CDR1 is MDHEN and CDR2 is SYDVKM in the germline V gene. Full variable domain (rest looked up from reference TRBV28 and TRBJ2-3): DVKVTQSSRYLVKRTGEKVFLECVQDMDHENMFWYRQDPGLGLRLIYFSYDVKMKEKGDIPEGYSVSREKKERFSLILESASTNQTSMYLCASSTSGITDTQYFGPGTRLTVL.

The rearrangement joins TRBV4-1 to TRBJ1-4; perhaps TRBD1 as D (6 bases). Trimming stripped 2 bases from V and 2 bases from J, with 9 bases between. CDR3 length: 15 residues. The germline V gene has CDR1 MGHRA and CDR2 YSYEKL. The CDR3 sequence is CASSQPGHTNEKLFF. CDR3 nucleotides: TGCGCCAGCAGCCAACCGGGACACACTAATGAAAAACTGTTTTTT.

The V gene is TRBV4-2, the J gene TRBJ2-7, with a possible D match to TRBD1 (5 bases). Germline-derived CDR1 and CDR2 are LGHNA and YNFKEQ. With 6 bases removed from V and 5 bases from J, the gap between germline ends came to 23 bases. CDR3 size: 16 residues. The DNA of the CDR3 is TGTGCCAGCAGTGTTGACCGGGCCCAGGGCTGGGACGAGCAGTACTTC. The encoded protein is CASSVDRAQGWDEQYF.

V is TRBV7-2 and J is TRBJ1-3; D is unclear. CDR1 and CDR2 from the germline V gene are SGHTA and FQGNSA. The CDR3 has 14 residues. Trimming took off 1 base at V and 3 bases at J, with 7 bases between the two ends. This chain's CDR3 is CASSLGEGGNTIYF. CDR3 nucleotide sequence: TGTGCCAGCAGCTTAGGGGAGGGTGGAAACACCATATATTTT.

The V call is TRBV27, the J call TRBJ2-1; 7 bases agree with TRBD2. The V gene end was trimmed by 4 bases and the J gene end by 7 bases; junction bases not matched to a gene: 13. The V gene's germline CDR1 is MNHEY and CDR2 SMNVEV (reference sequence). CDR3 length equals 16 residues. The CDR3, as DNA: TGTGCCAGCAGTTCTCCTCGACTAGCTCTTTTAAATGAGCAGTTCTTC. This sequence encodes CASSSPRLALLNEQFF.

The V call is TRBV28, the J call TRBJ2-2; no clear D gene. V gave up 2 bases and J gave up 0 bases, with 4 bases separating them. There are 14 residues in the CDR3. Germline assignment: CDR1 MDHEN and CDR2 SYDVKM. CDR3 amino acids: CASSLNANTGELFF. The CDR3, as DNA: TGTGCCAGCAGTTTAAACGCGAACACCGGGGAGCTGTTTTTT.